This T cell receptor beta chain appears in the sequencing data of a study of cytomegalovirus exposure and HLA in healthy donors (dated by TCRdb to about 2017). Some background on the complete study: According to a later analysis, one platform produced both the 120 validation repertoires and the 670 or so repertoires of the first cohort. The study combined high-throughput TCR immunosequencing, statistical association of individual TCRs with disease status, and machine learning to predict cytomegalovirus infection status. The study was designed to test whether signatures of past pathogen exposure could be identified by cataloging public T cell receptors. Along with the roughly 670-subject first cohort, a separate validation cohort of around 110 different subjects was used. Study-wide findings and limitations: A later analysis found that TCRs clustered in the first cohort also tended to co-occur in the 95 to 150 validation repertoires, with 94% of cluster scores above 0. Three of the identified cytomegalovirus-associated TCR beta chains were confirmed in vitro to be specific for cytomegalovirus antigens. Most TCR sequences were seen in very few donors, while some public TCRs were found in many individuals. All 120 or so repertoires were used to score co-occurrence in the validation cohort in a later analysis, because that analysis had no HLA typing for the cohort. The study gave a list of roughly 150 TCR beta chains associated with cytomegalovirus. It was suggested by the authors that the approach could potentially be generalized to other disease states and immunological phenotypes. The classifier was reported to diagnose cytomegalovirus status with high specificity and sensitivity in both the original and validation cohorts.

This clone was seen a handful of times. Its specific antigen is unknown. There are no base qualities to consult, and no much larger clone falls within one base. Donors formed part of the validation cohort, which comprised 120 subjects and was distinct from the first cohort of several hundred subjects. Libraries were built with the immunoSEQ multiplex PCR assay. Regarding the original processing steps: To diagnose cytomegalovirus status from the catalog of TCR beta chain sequences, a statistical classification framework was built. TCRdb re-hosts the immuneACCESS table, in-frame sequences only. Its copies lack some clones; in the studies checked, an unresolved V gene accounts for under half of them, and the cause for the rest is not known. V and J calls and clone size are given by that table; D and trimming were obtained from the DNA. This sample has some 200,000 clones in its table, and roughly 82% of those were observed once. The ten top clones hold over 10% of the sample.

Spanning cysteine to phenylalanine, the CDR3 consists of 15 amino acids. The only DNA kept is the CDR3, 45 bases in frame from the first base. Sequences SGDLS (CDR1) and YYNGEE (CDR2) are obtained from the germline V gene. V is trimmed back by 4 bases and J by 6 bases, and the junction contains 5 bases that no gene match accounts for. Sequencing was performed on PBMCs. The chain links TRBV9 with TRBJ2-2; 11 bases in the middle match TRBD1. The sequence was collected from a woman under 40 in good health and CMV-seropositive. The DNA sequence is given as TGTGCCAGCAGCTGGCGGGGACAGGGGGCCGGGGAGCTGTTTTTT. Translated, this gives CASSWRGQGAGELFF.